Listed here are 29 T cell receptor beta chains from one sample, sequenced in a study of response to subunit inactivated influenza vaccine. TCRdb analysed the RT-PCR reads with MiXCR anew, one entry per CDR3 protein. The sample holds approximately 300,000 distinct CDR3 sequences, about 20% seen once. The material was PBMCs from blood, obtained about 20 months after vaccination. Every receptor here comes from a man between 45 and 75 years old who received an inactivated influenza vaccine.

Only a few counts were recorded for this clonotype. The rearrangement links TRBV28 to TRBJ1-4; TRBD1 is a possible D gene (5 bases). CDR3 length: 17 amino acids. Germline CDR1 is MDHEN and CDR2 is SYDVKM. Trimming left V 6 bases short and J 2 bases short, with 19 bases between. The CDR3 reads CASSLLNTGPTNEKLFF. The CDR3 DNA reads as TGTGCCAGCAGCCTCCTGAACACGGGACCCACTAATGAAAAACTGTTTTTT.

This chain uses TRBV19 with TRBJ1-1; D is possibly TRBD1 (6 bases). The germline V gene has CDR1 LNHDA and CDR2 SQIVND (reference sequence). With 4 bases removed from V and 2 bases from J, the gap between germline ends came to 11 bases. The CDR3 is made up of 14 amino acids. The CDR3 DNA sequence: TGTGCCAGTAGTAATTACAGGGTAAACACTGAAGCTTTCTTT. It encodes CASSNYRVNTEAFF.

The V and J genes are TRBV6-5 and TRBJ2-7; no clear D gene. CDR3 length equals 15 residues. Germline V gene sequence: CDR1 MNHEY, CDR2 SVGAGI. Trimming left V 0 bases short and J 0 bases short, with 9 bases between. CDR3 residues: CASSYSERSSYEQYF. The CDR3 DNA reads as TGTGCCAGCAGTTACTCGGAACGGAGCTCCTACGAGCAGTACTTC.

The chain couples TRBV5-4 to TRBJ2-1; D remains ambiguous. V lost 0 bases and J lost 8, with 12 bases in between. Germline V gene sequence: CDR1 SGHNT, CDR2 YYREEE (reference sequence). This CDR3 is built from 14 residues. The chain's CDR3 is CASSLGTRVHEQFF. DNA of the CDR3: TGTGCCAGCAGCTTGGGGACCCGGGTCCATGAGCAGTTCTTC.

This clonotype was seen more than once but under ten times. The chain links TRBV5-6 to TRBJ2-2, with D maybe TRBD1 (5 bases). This CDR3 contains 12 residues. In germline, CDR1 is SGHDT, CDR2 YYEEEE. Trimming stripped 4 bases from V and 7 bases from J, with 8 bases between. This chain's CDR3 is CASSPGIGELFF. Written as DNA, the CDR3 is TGTGCCAGCAGCCCAGGGATCGGGGAGCTGTTTTTT.

This clonotype was found a few times. The rearrangement links TRBV4-3 to TRBJ1-4, with D maybe TRBD1 (5 bases). Trimming took off 1 base at V and 3 bases at J, with 9 bases between the two ends. Germline V CDR1 and CDR2: LGHNA, YSLEER. The CDR3 covers 15 residues. CDR3 sequence: CASSQGPGPNEKLFF. The CDR3 nucleotides are TGCGCCAGCAGCCAAGGGCCGGGGCCTAATGAAAAACTGTTTTTT.

This clonotype was observed many times. This chain uses TRBV18 with TRBJ1-1; the D is unclear. Germline CDR1 and CDR2: KGHSH and LQKENI. Trimming removed 4 bases from V and 4 bases from J, with 7 bases in between. The CDR3 spans 12 residues. The CDR3 DNA reads TGTGCCAGCTCACGGGTGCGCACTGAAGCTTTCTTT. Translated, it gives CASSRVRTEAFF. Using reference TRBV18 and TRBJ1-1 for the parts outside the CDR3, the full variable domain is NAGVMQNPRHLVRRRGQEARLRCSPMKGHSHVYWYRQLPEEGLKFMVYLQKENIIDESGMPKERFSAEFPKEGPSILRIQQVVRGDSAAYFCASSRVRTEAFFGQGTRLTVV.

This clonotype was recorded a few times. The rearrangement links TRBV28 to TRBJ1-4, with D possibly matching TRBD1 (6 bases). The CDR3 extends over 16 amino acids. CDR1 is MDHEN and CDR2 is SYDVKM in the germline V gene. Trimming took 6 bases from V and 8 from J, leaving 22 bases between them. This CDR3 is CASSGMAGVSDEKLFF. The CDR3 DNA is TGTGCCAGCAGCGGTATGGCAGGGGTTTCTGACGAAAAACTGTTTTTT.

This clonotype was recorded only once. The V call is TRBV11-2, the J call TRBJ2-3; a possible D gene is TRBD2 (6 bases). V was pared by 5 bases and J by 0 bases, with 12 bases between. This CDR3 is 15 amino acids long. CDR1 is SGHAT and CDR2 is FQNNGV in the germline V gene. The CDR3 loop reads CASSEPGTSTDTQYF. The CDR3, as DNA: TGTGCCAGCAGCGAACCCGGGACTAGCACAGATACGCAGTATTTT.

The rearrangement uses TRBV12-3 or TRBV12-4 and TRBJ2-1, with 7 bases matching TRBD1. V was clipped by 5 bases and J by 6 bases; unmatched bases: 16. CDR3 length: 17 residues. The CDR3 is CASSPGTAKTRFNEQFF. The CDR3 DNA reads as TGTGCCAGCAGTCCTGGGACAGCCAAGACTCGGTTCAATGAGCAGTTCTTC.

This clonotype was recorded many times. The rearrangement links TRBV29-1 to TRBJ2-4, with TRBD2 matching over 9 bases. The CDR3 has 15 residues. The germline V gene encodes CDR1 SQVTM and CDR2 ANQGSEA. Trimming at V came to 4 bases and at J to 6 bases, leaving 10 bases not matched to a gene. The CDR3 DNA sequence: TGCAGCGTTGGGTCTGCGGGAGGGCCAGGAAACATTCAGTACTTC. It is translated as CSVGSAGGPGNIQYF.

V gene TRBV4-3 combines with J gene TRBJ2-3; TRBD2 agrees at 10 bases. J gave up 4 bases and V 0 bases, and 7 bases lay outside the gene matches. CDR1 is LGHNA and CDR2 is YSLEER in the germline V gene. This CDR3 has 17 residues. CDR3: CASSQDLGLAGADTQYF. CDR3 in DNA: TGCGCCAGCAGCCAAGATTTGGGCCTAGCGGGGGCAGATACGCAGTATTTT.

This clonotype was picked up a small number of times. The V call is TRBV27, the J call TRBJ2-2; D is unresolved. V gave up 6 bases and J gave up 4 bases, with 3 bases separating them. CDR1 and CDR2 from the germline V gene are MNHEY and SMNVEV (reference sequence). This CDR3 is built from 11 residues. CDR3 sequence: CASSPTGELFF. CDR3 DNA: TGTGCCAGCAGCCCCACCGGGGAGCTGTTTTTT.

The chain links TRBV6-5 to TRBJ1-1, with D possibly being TRBD1 (5 bases). The CDR3 loop spans 13 amino acids. V was clipped by 2 bases and J by 7 bases, with 11 bases between them. Germline lookup yields CDR1 MNHEY and CDR2 SVGAGI. The CDR3 spells CASSYVGGSEAFF. The CDR3 DNA follows: TGTGCCAGCAGTTACGTCGGGGGAAGTGAAGCTTTCTTT.

The V and J genes are TRBV10-3 and TRBJ2-7, with 7 bases fitting TRBD2. Per the germline V gene, CDR1 is ENHRY and CDR2 is SYGVKD. V lost 6 bases, J lost 6 bases, and 8 bases stayed unmatched. The CDR3 consists of 13 residues. CDR3 loop: CAIRGLGYPEQYF. In DNA form, the CDR3 reads TGTGCCATCAGAGGACTAGGATATCCCGAGCAGTACTTC.

The chain links TRBV4-3 to TRBJ1-1; D gene unclear. Germline V gives CDR1 LGHNA, CDR2 YSLEER. Trimming left V 1 base short and J 5 bases short, with 14 bases between. The CDR3 consists of 15 residues. CDR3 region: CASSQGRNFQTEAFF. CDR3 nucleotides: TGCGCCAGCAGCCAAGGAAGGAACTTTCAGACTGAAGCTTTCTTT.

The genes are TRBV28 and TRBJ1-6; 10 positions agree with TRBD1. J gave up 0 bases and V 6 bases, and 8 bases lay outside the gene matches. This CDR3 is built from 18 residues. The V gene's germline CDR1 is MDHEN and CDR2 SYDVKM. The CDR3 here is CASSPRTGGGSYNSPLHF. The CDR3 DNA sequence: TGTGCCAGCAGCCCTCGGACAGGGGGAGGCTCCTATAATTCACCCCTCCACTTT.

This clonotype was found a few times. V usage is TRBV20-1 and J usage is TRBJ1-5, with 9 bases that match TRBD1. The CDR3 loop spans 12 amino acids. Germline CDR1 DFQATT, CDR2 SNEGSKA (reference sequence). CDR3 DNA sequence: TGCAGCACCGGGACAGGGAATCAGCCCCAGCATTTT. This translates into CSTGTGNQPQHF.

The chain employs TRBV20-1 and TRBJ1-4; TRBD1 is a possible D gene (5 bases). Trimming took off 5 bases at V and 0 bases at J, with 10 bases between the two ends. Germline V gene lookup returns CDR1 DFQATT and CDR2 SNEGSKA (reference sequence). The CDR3 consists of 14 residues. Here the CDR3 DNA reads TGCAGTGCTTCGACAGCCGCAACTAATGAAAAACTGTTTTTT. The encoded protein is CSASTAATNEKLFF.

This clonotype was seen more than once but under ten times. The chain joins TRBV20-1 to TRBJ1-1, with unresolved D. Germline lookup yields CDR1 DFQATT and CDR2 SNEGSKA (reference sequence). V was cut by 3 bases and J by 4 bases, with 9 bases left in between. CDR3 length equals 12 residues. CDR3 in DNA: TGCAGTGCTAGGCCGCCAGTCACTGAAGCTTTCTTT. Translating gives CSARPPVTEAFF.

This clonotype was counted only a few times. The chain carries TRBV18 and TRBJ1-4, with D unclear. Between the trimmed V and J ends, which lost 0 bases and 7 bases, there was a span of 12 bases. Germline CDR1 is KGHSH and CDR2 is LQKENI. This CDR3 spans 15 amino acids. This CDR3 is CASSPPMGSGEKLFF. CDR3 in DNA: TGTGCCAGCTCACCACCGATGGGCTCTGGTGAAAAACTGTTTTTT.

The chain couples TRBV7-9 to TRBJ1-1; 10 nucleotides align to TRBD1. V was clipped by 5 bases and J by 4 bases; unmatched bases: 7. The germline gives CDR1 SEHNR, CDR2 FQNEAQ (reference sequence). The CDR3 length is 15 residues. DNA of the CDR3: TGTGCCAGCAGCCTCTCGGGACAGGGGACCACTGAAGCTTTCTTT. Translated, it gives CASSLSGQGTTEAFF.

V and J are TRBV6-5 and TRBJ2-2, with no clear D. The CDR3 is 16 residues long. Trimming removed 1 base at V and 0 bases at J, with 9 bases between. Germline V lookup: CDR1 MNHEY, CDR2 SVGAGI. In nucleotides, the CDR3 is TGTGCCAGCAGTTACTATAGGCAGACGAACACCGGGGAGCTGTTTTTT. Protein product: CASSYYRQTNTGELFF.

The chain links TRBV20-1 to TRBJ2-7; D is unresolved. The V end lost 6 bases, the J end lost 0 bases, and 6 bases lay between the germline ends. The CDR3 is 11 amino acids. Germline CDR1 and CDR2: DFQATT and SNEGSKA (reference sequence). CDR3: CSASRSYEQYF. DNA of the CDR3: TGCAGTGCCAGTCGCTCCTACGAGCAGTACTTC.

The rearrangement uses TRBV20-1 and TRBJ1-2; possibly TRBD1 for D (5 bases). V was pared by 7 bases and J by 3 bases, with 12 bases between. CDR3 length: 12 amino acids. Per the germline V gene, CDR1 is DFQATT and CDR2 is SNEGSKA (reference sequence). Written as DNA, the CDR3 is TGCAGTGTCCCCAGGGCGTACTATGGCTACACCTTC. It yields the protein CSVPRAYYGYTF.

This clonotype has just a few counts. The gene calls are TRBV11-2 and TRBJ2-7, with D possibly matching TRBD1 (6 bases). The germline gives CDR1 SGHAT, CDR2 FQNNGV. The CDR3 runs 13 residues. V lost 5 bases and J 0 bases, leaving 8 bases between the germline ends. This CDR3 is CASSQGHSYEQYF. The CDR3 DNA reads as TGTGCCAGCAGCCAGGGACACTCCTACGAGCAGTACTTC.

J is TRBJ2-3 and V is TRBV30; a weak D match, TRBD2 (5 bases). The CDR3 runs 15 residues. V lost 5 bases to trimming and J lost 1 base, with 16 bases between them. Per the germline V gene, CDR1 is GTSNPN and CDR2 is SVGIG (reference sequence). CDR3 residues: CAWAKGSGRTDTQYF. The DNA of the CDR3 is TGTGCCTGGGCTAAAGGGAGCGGCCGCACAGATACGCAGTATTTT.

The V call is TRBV6-5, the J call TRBJ1-2; D is ambiguous. The germline V gene encodes CDR1 MNHEY and CDR2 SVGAGI. V lost 6 bases to trimming and J lost 7 bases, with 15 bases between them. The CDR3 is 13 residues long. CDR3 sequence (DNA): TGTGCCAGCAGCCCCCAACAAGGTGCTGGCTACACCTTC. Its translation: CASSPQQGAGYTF.

This clonotype was observed many times. The chain uses TRBV4-2 and TRBJ1-4; D ambiguous. V lost 0 bases and J 5 bases, leaving 4 bases between the germline ends. Germline V gene sequence: CDR1 LGHNA, CDR2 YNFKEQ. This CDR3 has 13 amino acids. CDR3 protein: CASSQELNEKLFF. In nucleotides, the CDR3 is TGTGCCAGCAGCCAAGAGCTAAATGAAAAACTGTTTTTT.